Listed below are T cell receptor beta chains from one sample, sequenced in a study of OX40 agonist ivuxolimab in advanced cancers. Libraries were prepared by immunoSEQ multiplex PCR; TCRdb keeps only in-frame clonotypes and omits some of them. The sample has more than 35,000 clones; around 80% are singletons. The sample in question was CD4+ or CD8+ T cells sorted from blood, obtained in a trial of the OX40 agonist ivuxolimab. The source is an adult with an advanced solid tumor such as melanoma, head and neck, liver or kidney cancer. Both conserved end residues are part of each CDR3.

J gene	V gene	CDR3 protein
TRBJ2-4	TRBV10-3	CAISELLGAKNIQYF
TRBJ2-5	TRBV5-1	CASSYWRQETQYF
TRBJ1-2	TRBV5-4	CASSPPGSRADYGYTF
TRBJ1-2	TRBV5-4	CASSRGDGNYGYTF
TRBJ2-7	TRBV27	CASSLMAGGGQGYEQYF
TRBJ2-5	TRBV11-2	CASSLVRAEQYF
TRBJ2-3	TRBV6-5	CASRPSGTSGSTQYF
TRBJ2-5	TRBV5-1	CASSLGLAGALYQETQYF
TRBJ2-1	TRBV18	CASSPKTDGRSSYNEQFF
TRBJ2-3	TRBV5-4	CASSLGLAGRPSDTQYF
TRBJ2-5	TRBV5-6	CASQRGRETQYF
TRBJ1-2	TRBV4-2	CASSQDQGGHVIGYTF
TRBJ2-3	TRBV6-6	CASSYPPSGSTDTQYF
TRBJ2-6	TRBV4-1	CASSQETWAESSGANVLTF
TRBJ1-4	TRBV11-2	CASSLVTATNEKLFF
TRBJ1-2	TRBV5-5	CASSLAGQLNGYGYTF
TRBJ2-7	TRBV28	CASTISGRAYEQYF
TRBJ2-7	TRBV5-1	CASSLGDRGSYEQYF
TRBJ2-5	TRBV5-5	CASSLEGETQYF
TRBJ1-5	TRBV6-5	CASSSVLGGNQPQHF
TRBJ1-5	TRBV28	CASSWGQGASYQPQHF
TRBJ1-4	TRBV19	CASSPWDQSLLKLFF
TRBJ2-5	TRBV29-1	CSVFRTGFGQETQYF
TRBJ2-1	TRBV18	CASSAANNEQFF
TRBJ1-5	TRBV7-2	CASSLGRNQPQHF
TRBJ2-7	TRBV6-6	CASSYSMGFGYEQYF
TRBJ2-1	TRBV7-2	CASSWGQGTASGRNEQFF
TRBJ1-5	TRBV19	CASSPLDSRNQPQHF
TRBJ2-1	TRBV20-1	CSASGQVEQFF
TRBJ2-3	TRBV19	CASSSQLSTDTQYF
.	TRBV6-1	CASRGGPGIYEQYF
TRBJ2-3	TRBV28	CASSSPIGADTQYF
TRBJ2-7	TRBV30	CAWTPRGLATEQYF
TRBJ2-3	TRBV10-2	CASGQRTDTQYF
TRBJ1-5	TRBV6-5	CASSYAINNQPQHF
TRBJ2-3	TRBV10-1	CASSAGTSGRLDTQYF
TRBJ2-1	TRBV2	CASSESPGGRSEQFF
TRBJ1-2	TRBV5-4	CASSLEGERGYTF
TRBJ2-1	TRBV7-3	CASSPTQSSYNEQFF
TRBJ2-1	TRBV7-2	CASSQSGRNYNEQFF
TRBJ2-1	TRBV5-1	CASSFGHRTSYNEQFF
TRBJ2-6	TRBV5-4	CASSLVGGSGANVLTF
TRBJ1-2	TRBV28	CASSPQGHYGYTF
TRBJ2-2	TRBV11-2	CASSQGARNTGELFF
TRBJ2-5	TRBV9	CASSVASTRGEETQYF
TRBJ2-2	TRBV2	CASSEATGELFF
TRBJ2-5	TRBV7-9	CASSLDLQGETQYF
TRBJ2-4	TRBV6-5	CASSNSIFQYF
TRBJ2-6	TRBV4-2	CASSLPSGVSGANVLTF
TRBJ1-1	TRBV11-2	CASSLEFGRMNTEAFF
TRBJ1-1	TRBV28	CASSWNWNTEAFF
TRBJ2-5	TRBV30	CAWSVRREETQYF
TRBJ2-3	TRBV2	CASSGRNTDTQYF
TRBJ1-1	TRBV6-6	CASSYNSRVGTEAFF
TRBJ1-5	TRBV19	CASSSSGQSSQPQHF
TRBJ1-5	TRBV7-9	CASSSEGSNQPQHF